These 29 T cell receptor beta chains originate from one sample sequenced in a study of T cell responses to AZD1222 COVID-19 vaccine (dated by TCRdb to the early 2020s). The label giving this sample's time point can be read as: about 28 days (+/-7) after the second vaccine dose. Libraries were constructed by the immunoSEQ multiplex PCR assay. Held by TCRdb, this immuneACCESS table contains in-frame sequences only and omits some clones. Under half of the omission traces to an unresolved V gene where checked; the cause of the rest is unknown. This sample has 120,000 or so clones in its table, and 92% of those were observed once. The top ten clonotypes cover 2% to 3% of the sample. Sequencing was performed on peripheral blood, taken 28 days after the second AZD1222 dose. The origin of the receptors is an adult who received the AZD1222 COVID-19 vaccine.

The V gene is TRBV6-5, the J gene TRBJ1-2, with D possibly being TRBD1 (5 bases). V gave up 0 bases and J gave up 5 bases, with 13 bases separating them. This CDR3 region has 15 residues. CDR1 and CDR2 from the germline V gene are MNHEY and SVGAGI. CDR3: CASSYSRQGVYGYTF. CDR3 sequence (DNA): TGTGCCAGCAGTTACTCGAGGCAGGGCGTTTATGGCTACACCTTC.

V is TRBV23-1 and J is TRBJ1-4, with 7 positions matching TRBD1. Being an ORF, TRBV23-1 has a function that is uncertain. V shed 11 bases, J shed 7 bases, and the junction held 4 bases outside the gene matches. The CDR3 length is 11 residues. CDR3 sequence reads: CAARQGEKLFF. Written as DNA, the CDR3 is TGCGCCGCGCGACAGGGTGAAAAACTGTTTTTT.

The chain recombines TRBV5-4 with TRBJ1-2, with D possibly TRBD1 on 6 matching bases. V shed 4 bases and J shed 3 bases, with 10 bases lying between them. Germline CDR1 SGHNT, CDR2 YYREEE (reference sequence). This CDR3 is built from 13 residues. For the CDR3, the DNA is TGTGCCAGCAGCACAGGGAAACACTATGGCTACACCTTC. This sequence encodes CASSTGKHYGYTF.

This chain joins TRBV7-2 and TRBJ2-3; TRBD2 aligns across 9 bases. There are 16 residues in the CDR3. Germline CDR1 SGHTA, CDR2 FQGNSA. The V and J ends lost 1 base and 7 bases, in that order; junction bases with no gene match: 9. This chain's CDR3 is CASSLGGGTSQYTQYF. The CDR3 coding sequence is TGTGCCAGCAGCTTAGGGGGGGGGACTAGCCAATATACGCAGTATTTT.

The chain links TRBV9 to TRBJ2-2; 7 nucleotides match TRBD1. Germline CDR1 and CDR2: SGDLS and YYNGEE. The CDR3 is 15 residues long. Germline trimming cut 4 bases from V and 5 bases from J; bases unmatched to any gene: 8. The CDR3 sequence: CASSFRTGGTGELFF. In DNA form, the CDR3 reads TGTGCCAGCAGCTTTAGGACAGGCGGGACCGGGGAGCTGTTTTTT.

This clone has just one count. This chain uses TRBV27 with TRBJ2-1; D unresolved. CDR3 size: 15 residues. Germline V gives CDR1 MNHEY, CDR2 SMNVEV (reference sequence). Deletions cut 5 bases from V and 2 bases from J, with 13 bases between. The CDR3 sequence is CASSIPGRAYNEQFF. In DNA, the CDR3 is TGTGCCAGCAGTATACCCGGTCGCGCCTACAATGAGCAGTTCTTC.

The chain joins TRBV6-5 to TRBJ2-1; 7 bases fit TRBD1. The CDR3 covers 16 residues. Germline CDR1 and CDR2: MNHEY and SVGAGI. After removal of 2 bases from V and 1 base from J, the junction contained 5 bases not matched to a gene. The CDR3 DNA follows: TGTGCCAGCAGTTACCAGACAGGGTTTTCCTACAATGAGCAGTTCTTC. Its translation: CASSYQTGFSYNEQFF.

The rearrangement uses TRBV5-4 and TRBJ2-3, with 13 positions matching TRBD2. V lost 4 bases to trimming and J lost 3 bases; unmatched junction nucleotides: 5. Germline V gene sequence: CDR1 SGHNT, CDR2 YYREEE (reference sequence). The CDR3 contains 16 residues. This chain's CDR3 is CASSAPTSGGTDTQYF. CDR3 sequence (DNA): TGTGCCAGCAGCGCGCCGACTAGCGGGGGGACAGATACGCAGTATTTT.

The DNA for the CDR3 is TGTGCCAGCAGCACGGGACTAGCAGTGCCACCATACGAGCAGTACTTC. This sequence encodes CASSTGLAVPPYEQYF. V gene TRBV7-2 combines with J gene TRBJ2-7, with 9 bases that match TRBD2. The CDR3 sequence is 16 residues long. Germline-derived CDR1 and CDR2 are SGHTA and FQGNSA. With V trimmed by 5 bases and J by 4 bases, 12 bases remained unmatched.

The genes are TRBV3-1 (or the pseudogene TRBV3-2) and TRBJ1-5, with D possibly being TRBD1 (5 bases). Between the trimmed V and J ends, which lost 3 bases and 2 bases, there was a span of 11 bases. CDR1 LGHDT and CDR2 YNNKEL come from the germline V gene (reference sequence). The CDR3 is 15 amino acids. As DNA, the CDR3 is TGTGCCAGCAGCCAGGGCCAGGGTGGCAATCAGCCCCAGCATTTT. It specifies CASSQGQGGNQPQHF.

The CDR3 region is CASSQRTRGYTF. Here the CDR3 DNA reads TGTGCCAGCAGCCAGCGGACCCGGGGCTACACCTTC. V usage is TRBV9 and J usage is TRBJ1-2; D unclear. Trimming removed 4 bases at V and 8 bases at J, with 12 bases between. This CDR3 region has 12 residues. Germline values: CDR1 SGDLS, CDR2 YYNGEE.

The V gene is TRBV7-2, the J gene TRBJ1-2; D not certain. Germline CDR1 and CDR2: SGHTA and FQGNSA. Between the trimmed V and J ends, which lost 0 bases and 14 bases, there was a span of 13 bases. This CDR3 contains 12 residues. CDR3 nucleotides: TGTGCCAGCAGCTTAGCCCTTGGGAGTTTGACCTTC. Residues: CASSLALGSLTF. Complete variable domain (other parts from reference TRBV7-2 and TRBJ1-2): GAGVSQSPSNKVTEKGKDVELRCDPISGHTALYWYRQSLGQGLEFLIYFQGNSAPDKSGLPSDRFSAERTGGSVSTLTIQRTQQEDSAVYLCASSLALGSLTFGSGTRLTVV.

V usage is TRBV7-2 and J usage is TRBJ2-2, with 8 bases fitting TRBD1. The J segment lost 7 bases and the V segment lost 5 bases, leaving 6 bases of the junction unmatched. The germline gives CDR1 SGHTA, CDR2 FQGNSA. This CDR3 is built from 14 residues. The CDR3 region is CASSPGQGHGELFF. The DNA of the CDR3 is TGTGCCAGCAGCCCAGGACAGGGACACGGGGAGCTGTTTTTT.

The CDR3: CASSLTSLSSYNEQFF. In nucleotides, the CDR3 is TGTGCCAGCAGCTTGACTAGCCTGAGCTCCTACAATGAGCAGTTCTTC. The V gene is TRBV11-2, the J gene TRBJ2-1, with TRBD2 identical over 7 bases. This CDR3 is 16 amino acids long. Germline CDR1 SGHAT, CDR2 FQNNGV. V gave up 3 bases and J gave up 0 bases; unmatched junction bases: 5.

The chain links TRBV5-1 to TRBJ2-7, with TRBD1 matching over 7 bases. Germline lookup yields CDR1 SGHRS and CDR2 YFSETQ. The CDR3 totals 15 residues. V shed 3 bases, J shed 3 bases, and the junction held 9 bases outside the gene matches. CDR3 DNA: TGCGCCAGCAGCTGGGCCAAGAGGGACAGCTACGAGCAGTACTTC. This encodes CASSWAKRDSYEQYF.

This clone was counted between two and nine times. This sequence joins TRBV2 and TRBJ1-6; D is unresolved. V lost 5 bases to trimming and J lost 8 bases, with 16 bases between them. In germline, CDR1 is SNHLY, CDR2 FYNNEI. The CDR3 consists of 15 residues. CDR3 bases: TGTGCCAGCAGTATTACCGGGCCAAGGGATTCACCCCTCCACTTT. As protein: CASSITGPRDSPLHF.

This clone was detected once. The chain joins TRBV5-1 to TRBJ2-2; weak D call: TRBD2 (6 bases). The V gene lost 7 bases and the J gene lost 1 base, with 14 bases spanning the gap. Germline lookup yields CDR1 SGHRS and CDR2 YFSETQ. The CDR3 is 15 residues long. For the CDR3, the DNA is TGCGCCAGCGGGCCGGGGCGGGGGAACACCGGGGAGCTGTTTTTT. This codes for CASGPGRGNTGELFF.

V gene TRBV24-1 combines with J gene TRBJ1-5; D is ambiguous. Germline assignment: CDR1 KGHDR and CDR2 SFDVKD. The V gene lost 3 bases and the J gene lost 3 bases, with 8 bases spanning the gap. The CDR3 has 14 residues. The CDR3: CATSDLHTNQPQHF. In DNA form, the CDR3 reads TGTGCCACCAGTGATCTCCACACCAATCAGCCCCAGCATTTT.

CDR3 loop: CASSIKTGGNQPQHF. CDR3 in DNA: TGTGCCAGTAGTATTAAGACAGGGGGCAATCAGCCCCAGCATTTT. The chain uses TRBV19 and TRBJ1-5, with 8 bases matching TRBD1. J was trimmed by 2 bases and V by 3 bases; bases with no gene match: 3. Germline V lookup: CDR1 LNHDA, CDR2 SQIVND (reference sequence). The CDR3 consists of 15 residues.

The gene calls are TRBV4-3 and TRBJ1-5, with TRBD1 identical over 8 bases. Germline V CDR1 and CDR2: LGHNA, YSLEER. The CDR3 has 14 amino acids. V trimming: 4 bases; J trimming: 7 bases; junction bases outside the gene matches: 6. CDR3 protein: CASSPGQGIQPQHF. As DNA, the CDR3 is TGCGCCAGCAGCCCCGGACAGGGTATACAGCCCCAGCATTTT.

This chain connects TRBV19 to TRBJ2-7; D ambiguous. CDR3 length: 13 residues. Germline V gives CDR1 LNHDA, CDR2 SQIVND (reference sequence). The V gene lost 2 bases and the J gene lost 6 bases, with 11 bases spanning the gap. CDR3 residues: CASSISTSGEQYF. In DNA, the CDR3 is TGTGCCAGTAGTATATCGACGTCGGGCGAGCAGTACTTC. Filled out from reference TRBV19 and TRBJ2-7, the complete variable domain reads DGGITQSPKYLFRKEGQNVTLSCEQNLNHDAMYWYRQDPGQGLRLIYYSQIVNDFQKGDIAEGYSVSREKKESFPLTVTSAQKNPTAFYLCASSISTSGEQYFGPGTRLTVT.

The chain is built from TRBV7-8 and TRBJ2-5; D is unclear. V dropped 1 base and J dropped 0 bases, with 6 bases sitting between them. This CDR3 has 14 residues. CDR1 and CDR2 from the germline V gene are SGHVS and FQNEAQ. The chain's CDR3 is CASSLGSYQETQYF. CDR3 nucleotide sequence: TGTGCCAGCAGCTTAGGCAGTTACCAAGAGACCCAGTACTTC.

V is TRBV5-1 and J is TRBJ2-2; TRBD1 matches 9 bases. This CDR3 spans 16 amino acids. From germline, CDR1 is SGHRS and CDR2 YFSETQ. The J segment lost 1 base and the V segment lost 4 bases, leaving 5 bases of the junction unmatched. The CDR3 sequence is CASSPRTGVNTGELFF. In DNA form, the CDR3 reads TGCGCCAGCAGCCCACGGACAGGGGTGAACACCGGGGAGCTGTTTTTT.

V usage is TRBV14 and J usage is TRBJ2-2, with 9 bases aligning to TRBD1. Per the germline V gene, CDR1 is SGHDN and CDR2 is FVKESK. J lost 1 base, V lost 1 base, and 7 bases had no gene match. The CDR3 is 18 amino acids. This CDR3 is CASSQAPHRGRNTGELFF. The CDR3 bases are TGTGCCAGCAGCCAAGCACCCCACAGGGGGCGGAACACCGGGGAGCTGTTTTTT. The full variable domain, its missing parts supplied by reference TRBV14 and TRBJ2-2, is EAGVTQFPSHSVIEKGQTVTLRCDPISGHDNLYWYRRVMGKEIKFLLHFVKESKQDESGMPNNRFLAERTGGTYSTLKVQPAELEDSGVYFCASSQAPHRGRNTGELFFGEGSRLTVL.

The chain joins TRBV5-6 to TRBJ1-5; tentatively, D is TRBD1 (5 bases). The germline V gene has CDR1 SGHDT and CDR2 YYEEEE. This CDR3 has 16 residues. The germline V and J ends were trimmed by 4 bases and 5 bases, with 19 bases remaining between them. The CDR3 spells CASSPGGPLQYQPQHF. The CDR3 region has the DNA TGTGCCAGCAGCCCTGGGGGACCCTTGCAATATCAGCCCCAGCATTTT.

Remarks on this clone: This specimen includes other DNA sequences encoding the same CDR3. The rearrangement joins TRBV7-3 to TRBJ1-1; D remains ambiguous. CDR3 length: 15 residues. Trimming removed 1 base from V and 1 base from J, with 10 bases in between. The germline V gene encodes CDR1 SGHTA and CDR2 FQGTGA. The CDR3: CASSLIPGPNTEAFF. DNA for the CDR3: TGTGCCAGCAGCTTAATCCCAGGCCCGAACACTGAAGCTTTCTTT.

This chain links TRBV3-1 (or the pseudogene TRBV3-2) with TRBJ1-2; D remains unclear. The V gene lost 0 bases and the J gene lost 1 base, with 9 bases spanning the gap. The length of the CDR3 is 15 residues. Germline V gene lookup returns CDR1 LGHDT and CDR2 YNNKEL (reference sequence). CDR3: CASSQDLGSNYGYTF. Written as DNA, the CDR3 is TGTGCCAGCAGCCAAGATCTTGGGAGTAACTATGGCTACACCTTC.

The chain uses TRBV5-4 and TRBJ2-3, with 10 positions matching TRBD2. The V gene's germline CDR1 is SGHNT and CDR2 YYREEE (reference sequence). The trim removed 1 base at V and 6 bases at J, leaving 5 bases unmatched. The CDR3 sequence is 15 residues long. The CDR3 DNA reads TGTGCCAGCAGCTTGCAGCTAGCGGGAGCGGATACGCAGTATTTT. It encodes CASSLQLAGADTQYF.

This clone was found a few times. In the same sample, other DNA sequences code for this CDR3. The chain has TRBV18 and TRBJ1-2, with TRBD1 as a possible D gene (5 bases). Trimming cost V 3 bases and J 4 bases, with 9 bases left between them. The germline V gene encodes CDR1 KGHSH and CDR2 LQKENI. The CDR3 spans 13 residues. CDR3 in amino acids: CASSPPGGYGYTF. As DNA, the CDR3 is TGTGCCAGCTCACCGCCGGGGGGCTATGGCTACACCTTC.